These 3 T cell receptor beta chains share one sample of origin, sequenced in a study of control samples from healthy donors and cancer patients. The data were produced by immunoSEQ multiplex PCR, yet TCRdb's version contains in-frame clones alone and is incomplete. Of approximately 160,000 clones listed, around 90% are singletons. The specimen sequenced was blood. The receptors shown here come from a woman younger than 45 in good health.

The CDR3 sequence is CAWRLADTQYF. CDR3 nucleotide sequence: TGTGCCTGGAGACTAGCTGATACGCAGTATTTT. This chain links TRBV30 with TRBJ2-3; a possible D gene is TRBD2 (6 bases). The length of the CDR3 is 11 residues. Germline V gene data show CDR1 as GTSNPN and CDR2 as SVGIG (reference sequence). V lost 3 bases and J 6 bases, leaving 7 bases between the germline ends.

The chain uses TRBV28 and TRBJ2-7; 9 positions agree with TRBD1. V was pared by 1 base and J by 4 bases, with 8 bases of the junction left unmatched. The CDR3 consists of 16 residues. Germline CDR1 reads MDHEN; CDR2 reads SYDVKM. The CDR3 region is CASSLSLGTGRYEQYF. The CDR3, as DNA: TGTGCCAGCAGTTTATCTTTAGGGACAGGGCGGTACGAGCAGTACTTC.

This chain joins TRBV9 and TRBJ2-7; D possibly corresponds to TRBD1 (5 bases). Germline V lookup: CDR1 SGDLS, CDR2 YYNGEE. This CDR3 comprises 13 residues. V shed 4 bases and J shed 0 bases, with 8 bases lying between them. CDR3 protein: CASSPGFSYEQYF. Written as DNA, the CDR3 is TGTGCCAGCAGCCCAGGGTTCTCCTACGAGCAGTACTTC.